These 2 T cell receptor beta chains were all obtained from the same sample, sequenced in a study of regulatory T cells in long-lasting Graves disease. Both iRepertoire HTBI primers and Arm-PCR of CDR3 regions were used to build the TCR beta libraries. Each CDR3 protein is one row after TCRdb ran MiXCR on the multiplex PCR reads. Counted here are over 450,000 distinct CDR3 sequences, 12% occurring once; the ten biggest clones make up about 8.3%. Time point: newly diagnosed GD, antithyroid drugs for less than 3 months. Isolated PBMC RNA provided the starting material for the TCR library. The data also belong to a second study, concerning T cells in Graves' hyperthyroidism and ophthalmopathy.

The sample here was peripheral blood mononuclear cells (PBMCs), taken at new diagnosis, from a patient treated with antithyroid drugs. The origin of the receptors is a woman aged 25 to 39 with Graves disease.

This clonotype was seen at least ten times. In DNA, the CDR3 is TGTGCCAGCAGTTCCGGTGGACAGGTCAATCAGCCCCAGCATTTT. This encodes CASSSGGQVNQPQHF. The chain uses TRBV12-3 or TRBV12-4 and TRBJ1-5; 7 nucleotides match TRBD1. This CDR3 has 15 amino acids. With V trimmed by 4 bases and J by 3 bases, 6 bases remained unmatched.

This chain connects TRBV30 to TRBJ2-1; the D gene is possibly TRBD2 (5 bases). CDR3 length equals 15 residues. Trimming cost V 2 bases and J 1 base, with 12 bases left between them. Germline V gene lookup returns CDR1 GTSNPN and CDR2 SVGIG (reference sequence). The CDR3 DNA sequence: TGTGCCTGGAGTCCAGCGGTACCTTCCTACAATGAGCAGTTCTTC. Its translation is CAWSPAVPSYNEQFF.